The next 18 T cell receptor beta chains were all read from a single sample in a study of regulatory T cells in long-lasting Graves disease (dated by TCRdb to the early 2020s). The library was produced with multiplex PCR. The sequencing machine was an Illumina HiSeq 4000. iRepertoire HTBI primers and Arm-PCR amplification of CDR3 regions were used to construct TCR beta libraries. TCRdb trimmed public reads at Q25 via fastp, called clones via MiXCR and kept in-frame beta chains. Every CDR3 protein is listed once, alongside the most common genes and DNA of its rows. The sample table holds hundreds of thousands of distinct CDR3 sequences, of which less than 20% were seen once. The ten largest clonotypes hold just under 30% of the sample. Per the publication, the time point label means: persistent/refractory GD, antithyroid drugs over 5 years with positive TRAb. For both TCR sequencing and RNA sequencing, RNA was extracted from PBMCs in TRIzol.

The source was peripheral blood mononuclear cells (PBMCs), collected when the disease was refractory, from a patient treated with antithyroid drugs. The source is a female donor with Graves disease.

The rearrangement joins TRBV29-1 to TRBJ2-7; TRBD1 aligns across 8 bases. In germline, CDR1 is SQVTM, CDR2 ANQGSEA. The CDR3 is 12 residues long. Trimming at V came to 4 bases and at J to 5 bases, leaving 4 bases not matched to a gene. The CDR3 DNA sequence: TGCAGCGTTGCACAGGGGGTCAACGAGCAGTACTTC. Its translation is CSVAQGVNEQYF.

The V call is TRBV5-5, the J call TRBJ2-7, with D perhaps TRBD1 (6 bases). The V end was cut by 0 bases, the J end by 6 bases, with 16 bases between. Germline V gene sequence: CDR1 SGHKS, CDR2 YYEKEE (reference sequence). This CDR3 is 15 amino acids long. CDR3 bases: TGTGCCAGCAGCTTGGCGGGACACCTACCCTCCGAGCAGTACTTC. It yields the protein CASSLAGHLPSEQYF.

This clonotype was counted only a few times. This chain links TRBV7-9 with TRBJ2-7; 9 bases fit TRBD2. The trim removed 2 bases at V and 7 bases at J, leaving 12 bases unmatched. This CDR3 region has 16 residues. CDR1 is SEHNR and CDR2 is FQNEAQ in the germline V gene (reference sequence). The CDR3 DNA reads as TGTGCCAGCAGCTTAACGATAGCGGGAGCGGTATGGGAGCAGTACTTC. Amino acid sequence: CASSLTIAGAVWEQYF.

This clonotype was seen at least ten times. The rearrangement uses TRBV2 and TRBJ1-6; TRBD1 matches at 9 bases. The CDR3 consists of 15 residues. Germline CDR1 reads SNHLY; CDR2 reads FYNNEI. V shed 4 bases and J 9 bases; nucleotides not matched to a gene: 7. The CDR3 loop reads CASSGIGQGSSPLHF. CDR3 sequence (DNA): TGTGCCAGCAGTGGAATAGGACAGGGGAGTTCACCCCTCCACTTT.

This clonotype was counted ten times or more. This chain joins TRBV27 and TRBJ1-5, with D uncertain. Between the trimmed V and J ends, which lost 3 bases and 3 bases, there was a span of 3 bases. CDR1 and CDR2 from the germline V gene are MNHEY and SMNVEV (reference sequence). This CDR3 comprises 12 residues. In nucleotides, the CDR3 is TGTGCCAGCAGTTTCATCAATCAGCCCCAGCATTTT. This translates into CASSFINQPQHF.

In this sample, this clonotype turned up many times. This sequence joins TRBV30 and TRBJ2-5, with 9 nucleotides matching TRBD1. The CDR3 loop spans 15 amino acids. Trimming removed 4 bases from V and 1 base from J; junction bases left unmatched: 7. Germline CDR1 GTSNPN, CDR2 SVGIG (reference sequence). This CDR3 reads CAWTLWDRAQETQYF. The CDR3 nucleotides are TGTGCCTGGACCTTGTGGGACAGGGCCCAAGAGACCCAGTACTTC.

The V and J genes are TRBV5-1 and TRBJ2-7; TRBD1 matches at 7 bases. V lost 6 bases to trimming and J lost 0 bases; unmatched junction nucleotides: 6. Germline values: CDR1 SGHRS, CDR2 YFSETQ. The CDR3 consists of 14 residues. This CDR3 reads CASMPGQSSYEQYF. Here the CDR3 DNA reads TGCGCCAGCATGCCGGGACAGAGCTCCTACGAGCAGTACTTC. Complete variable domain (other parts from reference TRBV5-1 and TRBJ2-7): KAGVTQTPRYLIKTRGQQVTLSCSPISGHRSVSWYQQTPGQGLQFLFEYFSETQRNKGNFPGRFSGRQFSNSRSEMNVSTLELGDSALYLCASMPGQSSYEQYFGPGTRLTVT.

The rearrangement joins TRBV29-1 to TRBJ1-5; 7 bases align to TRBD1. Germline CDR1 is SQVTM and CDR2 is ANQGSEA. The trim removed 6 bases at V and 5 bases at J, leaving 7 bases unmatched. The CDR3 sequence is 13 residues long. Here the CDR3 reads CSVATGFDQPQHF. The CDR3 DNA is TGCAGCGTAGCGACAGGGTTTGATCAGCCCCAGCATTTT.

The gene calls are TRBV11-2 and TRBJ2-3; TRBD1 or TRBD2 may be the D gene (5 bases each). Between the trimmed V and J ends, which lost 6 bases and 2 bases, there was a span of 18 bases. The CDR3 is 16 amino acids. Germline V lookup: CDR1 SGHAT, CDR2 FQNNGV. CDR3 coding DNA: TGTGCCAGCAGGGAACTATCGGGGCTCACCACAGATACGCAGTATTTT. Translation gives CASRELSGLTTDTQYF.

The chain uses TRBV20-1 and TRBJ2-6; D uncertain. V lost 5 bases, J lost 0 bases, and 20 bases lay in between. Germline assignment: CDR1 DFQATT and CDR2 SNEGSKA (reference sequence). CDR3 length equals 18 residues. CDR3 loop: CSAPPARRYRSGANVLTF. The CDR3, as DNA: TGCAGTGCTCCCCCGGCGCGCAGGTACCGCTCTGGGGCCAACGTCCTGACTTTC.

The CDR3: CSARALQGGGTDTQYF. CDR3 in DNA: TGCAGTGCTAGAGCCCTACAGGGAGGAGGGACAGATACGCAGTATTTT. The chain has TRBV20-1 and TRBJ2-3; D possibly uses TRBD1 or TRBD2 (6 bases each). The CDR3 extends over 16 amino acids. Germline V lookup: CDR1 DFQATT, CDR2 SNEGSKA (reference sequence). V gave up 1 base and J gave up 3 bases, with 17 bases separating them.

This clonotype was seen only a few times. The V and J genes are TRBV24-1 and TRBJ2-2; 11 bases fit TRBD1. The CDR3 runs to 16 residues. Per the germline V gene, CDR1 is KGHDR and CDR2 is SFDVKD. The V segment lost 3 bases and the J segment 7 bases; nucleotides outside the gene matches: 6. The CDR3 sequence is CATSDRTGGLVGELFF. CDR3 sequence (DNA): TGTGCCACCAGTGATCGGACAGGGGGCTTGGTCGGGGAGCTGTTTTTT.

This chain uses TRBV19 with TRBJ1-4; 8 bases are a match to TRBD1. V lost 3 bases to trimming and J lost 7 bases; unmatched junction nucleotides: 4. The CDR3 extends over 14 amino acids. Germline V gene data show CDR1 as LNHDA and CDR2 as SQIVND (reference sequence). CDR3 sequence reads: CASSIQGAVEKLFF. The CDR3 DNA is TGTGCCAGTAGTATCCAGGGGGCTGTTGAAAAACTGTTTTTT.

The V call is TRBV5-6, the J call TRBJ1-1, with D perhaps matching TRBD1 (6 bases). Trimming took off 1 base at V and 11 bases at J, with 12 bases between the two ends. Germline V gives CDR1 SGHDT, CDR2 YYEEEE. The length of the CDR3 is 12 residues. CDR3 coding DNA: TGTGCCAGCAGCTTGCGGGGGGCTCAGGCTTTCTTT. Its protein is CASSLRGAQAFF.

On this clonotype itself: This may be a read error: a much more frequent sequence differs by one nucleotide. The chain recombines TRBV24-1 with TRBJ2-5; possible D gene TRBD2, 6 bases. Germline lookup yields CDR1 KGHDR and CDR2 SFDVKD. The CDR3 length is 14 residues. The CDR3: CATGSHGGGGTQCF. CDR3 bases: TGTGCCACCGGGAGCCATGGGGGTGGGGGGACCCAGTGCTTC.

This clonotype was observed many times. The V and J genes are TRBV2 and TRBJ1-4, with D maybe TRBD1 (5 bases). Germline assignment: CDR1 SNHLY and CDR2 FYNNEI. V was trimmed by 8 bases and J by 2 bases, leaving 15 bases between them. This CDR3 region has 15 residues. As DNA, the CDR3 is TGTGCCAGCGTTGAGTCGGGGGGTACTAATGAAAAACTGTTTTTT. Its protein product is CASVESGGTNEKLFF.

The V and J genes are TRBV11-3 and TRBJ1-4; D uncertain. The CDR3 sequence is 13 residues long. Germline V CDR1 and CDR2: SGHNT, YENEEA. V lost 4 bases and J 14 bases, leaving 17 bases between the germline ends. CDR3 amino acids: CASSYTPGRSLFF. In DNA, the CDR3 is TGTGCCAGCAGCTACACACCGGGAAGGTCGCTGTTTTTT.

This clonotype occurred many times. The rearrangement joins TRBV7-9 to TRBJ1-1; 9 bases are shared with TRBD1. V was pared by 5 bases and J by 4 bases, with 5 bases of the junction left unmatched. Germline CDR1 and CDR2: SEHNR and FQNEAQ (reference sequence). CDR3 length equals 14 residues. CDR3 residues: CASSVMTGGTEAFF. As DNA, the CDR3 is TGTGCCAGCAGCGTAATGACAGGGGGCACTGAAGCTTTCTTT.